Below, one T cell receptor (beta chain) is given with its context. The protocol was immunoSEQ multiplex PCR, while the TCRdb copy is restricted to in-frame clones and leaves out a portion. Counted here are 100,000 to 150,000 clones, approximately 92% occurring once; the ten biggest clones make up 2% to 3%. The length of the CDR3 is 16 residues. From germline, CDR1 is MNHEY and CDR2 SVGAGI. Trimming cost V 0 bases and J 0 bases, with 11 bases left between them. The entry originates in a study of control samples from healthy donors and cancer patients. The rearrangement joins TRBV6-5 to TRBJ1-1; no definite D call. The sequence was collected from a man aged 35 to 55 in good health. Material: blood. The CDR3 sequence is CASSYSRQHLNTEAFF. DNA of the CDR3: TGTGCCAGCAGTTACTCGAGGCAGCATTTGAACACTGAAGCTTTCTTT.